This TCR beta chain was identified in a study of a mutant IDH1 vaccine in newly diagnosed glioma. Study-wide context: Vaccine dosing followed radiotherapy by 4-6 weeks, or accompanied temozolomide cycles.

This CDR3 has 17 residues. The V gene lost 1 base and the J gene lost 6 bases, with 19 bases spanning the gap. Germline CDR1 and CDR2: LGHNA and YNFKEQ. Comments on this clone: The antigen remains unidentified.

Time point denoted: week 47, end of study. A 20-mer mutant IDH1 peptide at 300 ug was injected subcutaneously with topical imiquimod. The method was immunoSEQ multiplex PCR; TCRdb's version includes in-frame clones alone and lacks a portion of them. The table includes over 75,000 clones, 80% to 90% detected once. This rearrangement joins TRBV4-2 to TRBJ2-1; D tentatively reads TRBD1 or TRBD2 (5 bases each). The sequenced sample was PBMCs, obtained from a glioma patient whose treatment included an IDH1 peptide vaccine. This TCR was sampled from a man aged 40-50 years with glioma. CDR3 protein: CASSQVRSGTGFNEQFF. CDR3 coding DNA: TGTGCCAGCAGCCAAGTTCGCTCAGGGACGGGCTTCAATGAGCAGTTCTTC.